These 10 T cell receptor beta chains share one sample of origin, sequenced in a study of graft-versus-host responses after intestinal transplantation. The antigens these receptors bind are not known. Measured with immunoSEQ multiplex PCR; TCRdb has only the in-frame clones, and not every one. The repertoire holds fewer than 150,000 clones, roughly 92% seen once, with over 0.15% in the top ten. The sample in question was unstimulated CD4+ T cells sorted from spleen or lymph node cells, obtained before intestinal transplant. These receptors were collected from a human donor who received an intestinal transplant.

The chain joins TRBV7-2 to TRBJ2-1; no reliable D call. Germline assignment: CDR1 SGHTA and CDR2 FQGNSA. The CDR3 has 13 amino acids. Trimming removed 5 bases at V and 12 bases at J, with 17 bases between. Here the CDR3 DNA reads TGTGCCAGCAGCCAAGTGTTTCGACAACGGCAGTTCTTC. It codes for CASSQVFRQRQFF.

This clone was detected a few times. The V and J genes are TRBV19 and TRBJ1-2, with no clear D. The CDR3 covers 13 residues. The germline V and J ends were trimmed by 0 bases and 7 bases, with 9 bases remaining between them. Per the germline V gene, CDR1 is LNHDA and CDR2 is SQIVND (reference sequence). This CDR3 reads CASSIDDWRGYTF. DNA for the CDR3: TGTGCCAGTAGTATAGATGATTGGCGTGGCTACACCTTC.

This CDR3 is CASSLSIGEETQYF. The CDR3 region has the DNA TGCGCCAGCAGCTTGTCTATCGGGGAAGAGACCCAGTACTTC. V is TRBV5-1 and J is TRBJ2-5; D may be TRBD2 (5 bases). V was pared by 1 base and J by 3 bases, with 10 bases between. The CDR3 is 14 amino acids. In germline, CDR1 is SGHRS, CDR2 YFSETQ.

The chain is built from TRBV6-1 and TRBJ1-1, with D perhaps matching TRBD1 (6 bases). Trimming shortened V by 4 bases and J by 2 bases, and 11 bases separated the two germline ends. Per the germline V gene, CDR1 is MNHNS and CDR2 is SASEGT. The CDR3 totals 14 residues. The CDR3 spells CASSVRGSNTEAFF. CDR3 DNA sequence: TGTGCCAGCAGTGTAAGGGGGTCTAACACTGAAGCTTTCTTT.

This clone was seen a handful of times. CDR3 sequence: CASTGGYNNEQFF. In DNA form, the CDR3 reads TGCGCCAGCACCGGGGGGTACAACAATGAGCAGTTCTTC. The gene calls are TRBV5-1 and TRBJ2-1; 7 nucleotides match TRBD2. CDR1 is SGHRS and CDR2 is YFSETQ in the germline V gene. The CDR3 sequence is 13 residues long. Unmatched junction bases numbered 5, after V lost 6 bases and J lost 5 bases. Full variable domain (outside the CDR3, taken from reference TRBV5-1 and TRBJ2-1): KAGVTQTPRYLIKTRGQQVTLSCSPISGHRSVSWYQQTPGQGLQFLFEYFSETQRNKGNFPGRFSGRQFSNSRSEMNVSTLELGDSALYLCASTGGYNNEQFFGPGTRLTVL.

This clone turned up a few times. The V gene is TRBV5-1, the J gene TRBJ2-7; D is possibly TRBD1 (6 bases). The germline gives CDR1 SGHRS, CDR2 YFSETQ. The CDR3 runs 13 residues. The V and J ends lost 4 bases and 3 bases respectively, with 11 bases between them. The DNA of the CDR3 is TGCGCCAGCAGCCCCGGACAGAGCTACGAGCAGTACTTC. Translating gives CASSPGQSYEQYF.

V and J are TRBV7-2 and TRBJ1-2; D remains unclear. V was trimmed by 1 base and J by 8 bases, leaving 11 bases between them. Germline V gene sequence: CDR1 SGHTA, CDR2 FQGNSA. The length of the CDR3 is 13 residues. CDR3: CASSLGGGRGYTF. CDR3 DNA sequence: TGTGCCAGCAGCTTAGGTGGAGGGAGAGGCTACACCTTC.

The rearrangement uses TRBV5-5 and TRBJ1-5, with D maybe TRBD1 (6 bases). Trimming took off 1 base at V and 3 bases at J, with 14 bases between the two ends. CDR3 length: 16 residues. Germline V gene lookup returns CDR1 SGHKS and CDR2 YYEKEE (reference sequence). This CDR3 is CASSLTGQHFNQPQHF. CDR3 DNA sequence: TGTGCCAGCAGCTTGACCGGACAGCATTTCAATCAGCCCCAGCATTTT.

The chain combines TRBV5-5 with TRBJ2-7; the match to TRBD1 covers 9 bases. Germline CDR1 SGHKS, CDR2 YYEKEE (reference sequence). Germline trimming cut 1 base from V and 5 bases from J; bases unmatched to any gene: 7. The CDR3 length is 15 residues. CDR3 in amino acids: CASSLTGTGLNEQYF. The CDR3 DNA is TGTGCCAGCAGCTTGACCGGGACAGGGCTCAACGAGCAGTACTTC.

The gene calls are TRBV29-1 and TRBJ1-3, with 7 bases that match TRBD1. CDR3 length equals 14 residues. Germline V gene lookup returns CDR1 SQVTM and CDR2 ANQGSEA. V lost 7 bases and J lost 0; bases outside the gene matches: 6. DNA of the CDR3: TGCAGCGCCTCCGGGACAGTCTCTGGAAACACCATATATTTT. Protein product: CSASGTVSGNTIYF.